One and the same sample provided the 21 T cell receptor beta chains below, sequenced in a study of blood T cell repertoires in COVID-19. This table comes from immunoSEQ multiplex PCR, and its TCRdb copy is limited to in-frame clones, with some not included. The sample shows 250,000 or so clones, 86% of them seen only once. The sample was PBMCs or T cells enriched from blood (not recorded which). These TCRs come from a woman aged 45-65 years who had recovered from COVID-19.

The chain couples TRBV28 to TRBJ1-2; 7 bases match TRBD1. The CDR3 covers 14 residues. V lost 3 bases to trimming and J lost 6 bases; unmatched junction nucleotides: 7. Germline CDR1 is MDHEN and CDR2 is SYDVKM. The CDR3 bases are TGTGCCAGCAGTTTCGACGACAGGGCTAATGGCTACACCTTC. Amino acid sequence: CASSFDDRANGYTF.

The rearrangement uses TRBV20-1 and TRBJ2-1; 9 bases are shared with TRBD2. The CDR3 sequence is 17 residues long. Germline trimming cut 3 bases from V and 5 bases from J; bases unmatched to any gene: 14. Germline V lookup: CDR1 DFQATT, CDR2 SNEGSKA (reference sequence). The DNA of the CDR3 is TGCAGTGCTAGTGTACCCCGGACTAGCGTTCCAAACAATGAGCAGTTCTTC. As protein: CSASVPRTSVPNNEQFF.

The V and J genes are TRBV19 and TRBJ1-2; 7 bases align to TRBD1. The CDR3 spans 15 residues. Germline V CDR1 and CDR2: LNHDA, SQIVND (reference sequence). After removal of 5 bases from V and 0 bases from J, the junction contained 6 bases not matched to a gene. The DNA for the CDR3 is TGTGCCAGTAGTGAGGGACAGACTACTAACTATGGCTACACCTTC. Protein product: CASSEGQTTNYGYTF. The variable domain in full, completed from reference TRBV19 and TRBJ1-2, reads DGGITQSPKYLFRKEGQNVTLSCEQNLNHDAMYWYRQDPGQGLRLIYYSQIVNDFQKGDIAEGYSVSREKKESFPLTVTSAQKNPTAFYLCASSEGQTTNYGYTFGSGTRLTVV.

This chain joins TRBV27 and TRBJ1-2; the D is unclear. Germline CDR1 is MNHEY and CDR2 is SMNVEV (reference sequence). V dropped 4 bases and J dropped 6 bases, with 9 bases sitting between them. The CDR3 is 12 amino acids. The CDR3 DNA reads as TGTGCCAGCAGTTCCCGCGGTCATGGCTACACCTTC. It specifies CASSSRGHGYTF.

The chain combines TRBV4-1 with TRBJ2-7; the D gene is possibly TRBD1 (6 bases). Trimming shortened V by 4 bases and J by 5 bases, and 15 bases separated the two germline ends. Germline CDR1 reads MGHRA; CDR2 reads YSYEKL. The CDR3 covers 14 residues. The CDR3, as DNA: TGCGCCAGCAGCCCAGTCGGCAGGGGCGACGAGCAGTACTTC. Translating gives CASSPVGRGDEQYF.

V gene TRBV18 combines with J gene TRBJ1-2; D unresolved. Trimming shortened V by 4 bases and J by 3 bases, and 15 bases separated the two germline ends. This CDR3 is built from 15 residues. Germline V gives CDR1 KGHSH, CDR2 LQKENI. The CDR3 is CASSQRRWQDYGYTF. In DNA form, the CDR3 reads TGTGCCAGCTCACAACGGAGGTGGCAGGACTATGGCTACACCTTC.

This sequence joins TRBV5-6 and TRBJ1-6; D gene unclear. V was clipped by 1 base and J by 6 bases, with 8 bases between them. This CDR3 has 14 residues. CDR1 SGHDT and CDR2 YYEEEE come from the germline V gene. The CDR3 coding sequence is TGTGCCAGCAGCTTGATCCAGGTTAATTCACCCCTCCACTTT. Amino acids: CASSLIQVNSPLHF.

The chain recombines TRBV10-3 with TRBJ2-1; a possible D gene is TRBD2 (6 bases). The germline V and J ends were trimmed by 6 bases and 8 bases, with 14 bases remaining between them. CDR1 ENHRY and CDR2 SYGVKD come from the germline V gene. This CDR3 spans 13 amino acids. The CDR3 nucleotides read TGTGCCATCAGCCGACTAGTCTGGGATGAGCAGTTCTTC. It encodes CAISRLVWDEQFF.

This clone came up a few times. The rearrangement joins TRBV12-5 to TRBJ1-1; 9 nucleotides line up with TRBD1. Per the germline V gene, CDR1 is LGHNT and CDR2 is FRNRAP. J was trimmed by 10 bases and V by 8 bases; bases with no gene match: 8. This CDR3 comprises 12 residues. The CDR3 protein is CASNRDREGAFF. CDR3 sequence (DNA): TGTGCTAGTAACCGGGACAGGGAAGGAGCTTTCTTT.

This clone was counted a few times. The genes are TRBV2 and TRBJ1-5, with D unresolved. The CDR3 is 15 amino acids. Trimming removed 3 bases at V and 0 bases at J, with 9 bases between. CDR1 is SNHLY, CDR2 FYNNEI, per germline. The CDR3 region has the DNA TGTGCCAGCAGTGACGGGAAGCATAGCAATCAGCCCCAGCATTTT. Its protein is CASSDGKHSNQPQHF.

The chain employs TRBV6-5 and TRBJ1-4; tentative D call: TRBD1 (6 bases). Trimming pared 2 bases from V and 0 bases from J, leaving 7 bases between. Germline CDR1 MNHEY, CDR2 SVGAGI. CDR3 size: 15 residues. The DNA of the CDR3 is TGTGCCAGCAGTTACGGGACAACAACTAATGAAAAACTGTTTTTT. It yields the protein CASSYGTTTNEKLFF.

The chain uses TRBV19 and TRBJ2-6; D is ambiguous. V was shortened by 7 bases and J by 0 bases, with 7 bases between the two germline ends. Germline lookup yields CDR1 LNHDA and CDR2 SQIVND (reference sequence). CDR3 size: 14 residues. CDR3 region: CASKDTSGANVLTF. For the CDR3, the DNA is TGTGCCAGTAAAGACACCTCTGGGGCCAACGTCCTGACTTTC.

The V gene is TRBV20-1, the J gene TRBJ2-7, with a tentative D call TRBD1 (6 bases). This CDR3 spans 13 amino acids. Trimming shortened V by 3 bases and J by 4 bases, and 13 bases separated the two germline ends. CDR1 and CDR2 from the germline V gene are DFQATT and SNEGSKA (reference sequence). CDR3 protein: CSASRAGAYEQYF. The CDR3 DNA is TGCAGTGCTAGTCGGGCAGGGGCGTACGAGCAGTACTTC.

The chain recombines TRBV7-3 with TRBJ2-2; 7 nucleotides line up with TRBD1. This CDR3 region has 14 residues. Unmatched junction bases numbered 0, after V lost 4 bases and J lost 1 base. CDR1 SGHTA and CDR2 FQGTGA come from the germline V gene. The CDR3 loop is CASSWDRNTGELFF. The CDR3 region has the DNA TGTGCCAGCAGCTGGGACAGGAACACCGGGGAGCTGTTTTTT.

CDR3 sequence reads: CASSHTTPLRSSYNSPLHF. The DNA of the CDR3 is TGCGCCAGCAGTCATACGACCCCTTTGAGGAGCTCCTATAATTCACCCCTCCACTTT. The rearrangement uses TRBV23-1 and TRBJ1-6, with D hard to call. TRBV23-1 is sorted into the ORF group, with uncertain function. The CDR3 loop spans 19 amino acids. Trimming cost V 3 bases and J 0 bases, with 18 bases left between them.

The chain is built from TRBV9 and TRBJ2-7; no reliable D call. The CDR3 runs to 15 residues. V shed 0 bases and J shed 4 bases, with 14 bases lying between them. Germline loops: CDR1 SGDLS, CDR2 YYNGEE. CDR3 loop: CASSVGWQRTYEQYF. The CDR3 region has the DNA TGTGCCAGCAGCGTAGGCTGGCAGCGAACATACGAGCAGTACTTC.

The J gene is TRBJ2-1, the V gene TRBV7-8; 7 bases line up with TRBD2. CDR1 is SGHVS and CDR2 is FQNEAQ in the germline V gene. V trimming: 5 bases; J trimming: 3 bases; junction bases outside the gene matches: 7. The CDR3 spans 15 residues. The CDR3 DNA reads TGTGCCAGCAGCCTAAGCGGGACTCGCTACAATGAGCAGTTCTTC. Translation gives CASSLSGTRYNEQFF.

This chain links TRBV9 with TRBJ1-4; unclear D gene. From germline, CDR1 is SGDLS and CDR2 YYNGEE. With 0 bases removed from V and 2 bases from J, the gap between germline ends came to 8 bases. This CDR3 is 15 amino acids long. CDR3 sequence reads: CASSVAGSTNEKLFF. Here the CDR3 DNA reads TGTGCCAGCAGCGTAGCGGGGAGTACTAATGAAAAACTGTTTTTT.

The rearrangement links TRBV7-8 to TRBJ1-1, with TRBD1 matching over 9 bases. The ends lost 5 bases at V and 1 base at J; junction bases unmatched: 8. CDR1 and CDR2 (germline): SGHVS, FQNEAQ. This CDR3 has 16 residues. CDR3 protein: CASSARTGVGNTEAFF. CDR3 DNA: TGTGCCAGCAGCGCACGGACAGGGGTTGGGAACACTGAAGCTTTCTTT.

This chain uses TRBV6-1 with TRBJ1-5, with 9 positions matching TRBD1. The trim removed 3 bases at V and 2 bases at J, leaving 17 bases unmatched. CDR1 is MNHNS, CDR2 SASEGT, per germline. The CDR3 length is 20 residues. The CDR3 DNA reads TGTGCCAGCAGTGAGGGGACGGCGGGGACAGGGCTTATCGGCAATCAGCCCCAGCATTTT. The encoded protein is CASSEGTAGTGLIGNQPQHF.

The genes are TRBV5-1 and TRBJ1-3; tentatively, D is TRBD1 (5 bases). The CDR3 is 13 residues long. Trimming stripped 0 bases from V and 5 bases from J, with 6 bases between. CDR1 is SGHRS, CDR2 YFSETQ, per germline. The CDR3 spells CASSLGQRNTIYF. The CDR3 DNA reads TGCGCCAGCAGCTTGGGACAGAGAAACACCATATATTTT.